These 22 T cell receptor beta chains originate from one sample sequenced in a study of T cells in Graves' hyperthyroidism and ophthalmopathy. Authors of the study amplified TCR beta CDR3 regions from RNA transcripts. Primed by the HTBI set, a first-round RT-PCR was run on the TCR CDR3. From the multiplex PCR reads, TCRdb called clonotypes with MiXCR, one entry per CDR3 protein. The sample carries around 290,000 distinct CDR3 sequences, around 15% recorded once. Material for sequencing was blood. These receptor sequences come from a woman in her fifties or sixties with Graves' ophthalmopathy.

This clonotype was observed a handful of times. The CDR3: CASSYSRQGYEAFF. The CDR3 coding sequence is TGTGCCAGCAGTTACTCGAGACAGGGCTATGAAGCTTTCTTT. V and J are TRBV6-5 and TRBJ1-1, with 7 bases that match TRBD1. CDR3 length: 14 amino acids. Germline-derived CDR1 and CDR2 are MNHEY and SVGAGI. J was trimmed by 7 bases and V by 0 bases; bases with no gene match: 5.

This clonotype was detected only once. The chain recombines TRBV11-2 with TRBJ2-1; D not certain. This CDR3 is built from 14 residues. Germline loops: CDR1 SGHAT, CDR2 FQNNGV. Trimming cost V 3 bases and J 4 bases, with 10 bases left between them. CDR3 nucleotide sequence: TGTGCCAGCAGCTTTAGCTGGAATTACAATGAGCAGTTCTTC. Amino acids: CASSFSWNYNEQFF.

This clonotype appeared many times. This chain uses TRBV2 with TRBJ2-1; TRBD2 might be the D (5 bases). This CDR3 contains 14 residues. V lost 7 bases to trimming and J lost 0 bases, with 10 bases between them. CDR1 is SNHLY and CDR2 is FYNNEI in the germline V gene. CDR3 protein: CASTASPSYNEQFF. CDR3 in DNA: TGTGCCAGCACCGCTAGCCCCTCCTACAATGAGCAGTTCTTC.

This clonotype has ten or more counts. The CDR3 DNA is TGCGCCAGCAGCGGGACAGGGGTACATACGCAGTATTTT. Residues: CASSGTGVHTQYF. The chain joins TRBV5-1 to TRBJ2-3; 10 bases fit TRBD1. Germline loops: CDR1 SGHRS, CDR2 YFSETQ. The CDR3 sequence is 13 residues long. The junction had 3 bases not matched to a gene; V was cut back by 4 bases and J by 7 bases.

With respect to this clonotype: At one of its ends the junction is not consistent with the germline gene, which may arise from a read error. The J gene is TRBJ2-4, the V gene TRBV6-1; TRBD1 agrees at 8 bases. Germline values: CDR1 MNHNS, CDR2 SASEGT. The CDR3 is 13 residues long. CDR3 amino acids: CAGSEQGGRIQYF. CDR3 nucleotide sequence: TGTGCCGGCAGTGAACAGGGGGGACGCATTCAGTACTTC.

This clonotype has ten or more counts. CDR3 DNA: TGTGCCACCAGTGATAAGGGATATGGCTACACCTTC. This encodes CATSDKGYGYTF. V is TRBV24-1 and J is TRBJ1-2; no firm D call. Germline CDR1 is KGHDR and CDR2 is SFDVKD. This CDR3 has 12 residues. V shed 3 bases and J shed 5 bases, with 6 bases lying between them.

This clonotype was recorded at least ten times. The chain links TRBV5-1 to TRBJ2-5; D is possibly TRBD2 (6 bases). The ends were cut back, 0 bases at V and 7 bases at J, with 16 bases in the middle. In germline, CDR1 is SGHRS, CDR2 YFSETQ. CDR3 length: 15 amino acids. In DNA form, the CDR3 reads TGCGCCAGCAGCTTGGTAGCGGCTGCCGGGGGGACCCAGTACTTC. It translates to CASSLVAAAGGTQYF.

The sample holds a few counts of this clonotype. The CDR3 sequence: CASSPYRGGQGGYTF. The CDR3 nucleotides are TGTGCCAGCAGTCCCTACCGGGGGGGGCAGGGTGGCTACACCTTC. The chain is built from TRBV6-2 or TRBV6-3 and TRBJ1-2; D possibly corresponds to TRBD1 (6 bases). Trimming stripped 5 bases from V and 7 bases from J, with 20 bases between. The germline CDR1 and CDR2 sequences are MNHEY and SVGEGT. There are 15 residues in the CDR3.

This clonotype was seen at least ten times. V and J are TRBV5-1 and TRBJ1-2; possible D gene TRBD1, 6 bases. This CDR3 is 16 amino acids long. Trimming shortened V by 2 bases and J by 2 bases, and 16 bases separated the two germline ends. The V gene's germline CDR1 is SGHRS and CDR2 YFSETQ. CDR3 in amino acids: CASSLGTGHLNYGYTF. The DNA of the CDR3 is TGCGCCAGCAGCTTAGGAACGGGACACTTAAACTATGGCTACACCTTC.

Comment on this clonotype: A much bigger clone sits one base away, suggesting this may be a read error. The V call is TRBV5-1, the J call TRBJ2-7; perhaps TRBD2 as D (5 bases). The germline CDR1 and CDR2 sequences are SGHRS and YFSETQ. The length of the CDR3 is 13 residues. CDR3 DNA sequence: TGCGCCGGCAGAGGACTGAGCTCCTACGAGCAGTACTTC. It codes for CAGRGLSSYEQYF. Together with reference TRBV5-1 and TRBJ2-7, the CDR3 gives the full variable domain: KAGVTQTPRYLIKTRGQQVTLSCSPISGHRSVSWYQQTPGQGLQFLFEYFSETQRNKGNFPGRFSGRQFSNSRSEMNVSTLELGDSALYLCAGRGLSSYEQYFGPGTRLTVT.

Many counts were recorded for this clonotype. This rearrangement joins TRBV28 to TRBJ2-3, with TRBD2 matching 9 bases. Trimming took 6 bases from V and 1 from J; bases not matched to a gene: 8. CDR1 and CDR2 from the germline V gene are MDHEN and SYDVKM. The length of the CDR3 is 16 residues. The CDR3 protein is CASRPSLAGRTDTQYF. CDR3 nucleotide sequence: TGTGCCAGCAGGCCATCACTAGCGGGTCGCACAGATACGCAGTATTTT.

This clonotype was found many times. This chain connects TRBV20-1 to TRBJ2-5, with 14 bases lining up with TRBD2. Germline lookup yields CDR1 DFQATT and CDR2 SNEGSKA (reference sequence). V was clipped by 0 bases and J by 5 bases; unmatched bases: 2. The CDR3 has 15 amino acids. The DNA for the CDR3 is TGCAGTGCTAGAGATCGACTAGCGGGAGGGGAGACCCAGTACTTC. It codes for CSARDRLAGGETQYF.

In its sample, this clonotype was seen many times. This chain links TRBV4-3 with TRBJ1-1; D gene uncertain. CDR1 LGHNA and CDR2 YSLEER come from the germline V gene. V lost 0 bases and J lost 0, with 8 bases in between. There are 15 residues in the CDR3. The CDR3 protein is CASSQDRGMNTEAFF. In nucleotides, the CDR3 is TGCGCCAGCAGCCAAGATCGGGGTATGAACACTGAAGCTTTCTTT.

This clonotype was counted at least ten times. The CDR3 region is CASSPGLARTDTQYF. The CDR3 nucleotides read TGTGCCAGCTCACCAGGACTAGCCCGCACAGATACGCAGTATTTT. The chain joins TRBV18 to TRBJ2-3; 8 bases are shared with TRBD2. The CDR3 contains 15 residues. Germline V gene sequence: CDR1 KGHSH, CDR2 LQKENI. V gave up 2 bases and J gave up 1 base; unmatched junction bases: 2.

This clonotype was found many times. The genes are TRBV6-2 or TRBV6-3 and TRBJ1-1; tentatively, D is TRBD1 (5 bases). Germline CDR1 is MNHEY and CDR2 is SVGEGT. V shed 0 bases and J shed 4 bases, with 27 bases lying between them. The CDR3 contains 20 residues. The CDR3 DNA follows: TGTGCCAGCAGTTACTCGTCTAGAGGTCAGAGGGGCAAAGGTTCCACTGAAGCTTTCTTT. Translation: CASSYSSRGQRGKGSTEAFF.

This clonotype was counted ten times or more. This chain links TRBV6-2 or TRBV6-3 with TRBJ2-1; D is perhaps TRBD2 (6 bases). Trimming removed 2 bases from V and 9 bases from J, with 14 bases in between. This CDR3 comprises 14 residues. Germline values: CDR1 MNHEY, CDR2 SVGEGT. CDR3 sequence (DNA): TGTGCCAGCAGTTACCGACGGGACTCAGCTGAGCAGTTCTTC. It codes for CASSYRRDSAEQFF.

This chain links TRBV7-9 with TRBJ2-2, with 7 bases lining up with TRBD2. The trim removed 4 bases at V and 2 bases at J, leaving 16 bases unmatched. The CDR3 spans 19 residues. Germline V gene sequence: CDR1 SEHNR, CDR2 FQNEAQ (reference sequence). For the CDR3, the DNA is TGTGCCAGCAGCTCCACGTACGGGAGGCCCAATGTTAACACCGGGGAGCTGTTTTTT. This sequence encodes CASSSTYGRPNVNTGELFF.

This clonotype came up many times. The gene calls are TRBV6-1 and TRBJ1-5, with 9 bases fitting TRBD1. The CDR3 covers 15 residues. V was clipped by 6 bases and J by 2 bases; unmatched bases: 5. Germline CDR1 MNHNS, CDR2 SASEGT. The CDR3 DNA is TGTGCCAGCAGCAAGGGACAGGGCGGCAATCAGCCCCAGCATTTT. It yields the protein CASSKGQGGNQPQHF.

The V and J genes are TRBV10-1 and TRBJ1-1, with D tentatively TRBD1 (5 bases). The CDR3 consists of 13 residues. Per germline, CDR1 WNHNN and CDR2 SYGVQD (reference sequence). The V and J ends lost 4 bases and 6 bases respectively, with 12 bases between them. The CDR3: CASSGGGTAEAFF. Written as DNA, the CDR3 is TGCGCCAGCAGTGGGGGGGGAACCGCTGAAGCTTTCTTT.

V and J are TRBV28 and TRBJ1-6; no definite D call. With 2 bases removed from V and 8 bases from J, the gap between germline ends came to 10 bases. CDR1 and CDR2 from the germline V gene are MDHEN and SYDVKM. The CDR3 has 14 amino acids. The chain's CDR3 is CASSLAGRDSPLHF. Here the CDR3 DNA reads TGTGCCAGCAGTTTAGCCGGTCGGGATTCACCCCTCCACTTT.

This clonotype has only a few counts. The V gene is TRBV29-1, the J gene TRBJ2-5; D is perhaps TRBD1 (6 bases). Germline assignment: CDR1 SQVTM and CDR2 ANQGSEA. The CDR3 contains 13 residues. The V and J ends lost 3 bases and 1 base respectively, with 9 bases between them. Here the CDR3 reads CSVDLDSQETQYF. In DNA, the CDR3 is TGCAGCGTTGATTTGGACAGCCAAGAGACCCAGTACTTC.

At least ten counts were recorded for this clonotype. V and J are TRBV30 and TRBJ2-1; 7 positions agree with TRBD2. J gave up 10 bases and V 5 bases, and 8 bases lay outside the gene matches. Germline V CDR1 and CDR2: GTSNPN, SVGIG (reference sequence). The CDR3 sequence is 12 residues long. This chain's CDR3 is CAWAGRRGEQFF. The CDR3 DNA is TGTGCCTGGGCCGGGAGGCGCGGCGAGCAGTTCTTC.